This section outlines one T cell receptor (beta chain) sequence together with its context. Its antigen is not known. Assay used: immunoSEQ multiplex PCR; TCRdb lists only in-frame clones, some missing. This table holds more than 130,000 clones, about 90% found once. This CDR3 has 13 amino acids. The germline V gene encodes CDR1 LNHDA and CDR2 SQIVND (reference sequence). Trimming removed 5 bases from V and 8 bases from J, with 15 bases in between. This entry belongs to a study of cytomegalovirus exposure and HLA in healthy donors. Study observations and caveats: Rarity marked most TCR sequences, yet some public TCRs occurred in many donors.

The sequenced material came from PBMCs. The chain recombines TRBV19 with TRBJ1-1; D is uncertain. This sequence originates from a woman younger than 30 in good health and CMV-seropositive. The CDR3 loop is CASSLSGRSEAFF. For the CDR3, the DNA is TGTGCCAGTAGTCTATCGGGGAGATCCGAAGCTTTCTTT.